The 23 T cell receptor beta chains listed next were all sequenced from one sample in a study of Graves' ophthalmopathy and Graves' hyperthyroidism. The TCR beta CDR3 regions underwent amplification from RNA transcripts. Second-round multiplex PCR came after a first-round RT-PCR that employed HTBI primers. Each CDR3 protein is one row after TCRdb ran MiXCR on the multiplex PCR reads. The sample records about 1.1 million distinct CDR3 sequences, about 35% being singletons. Input material: peripheral blood or thyroid tissue (not recorded which). The receptors were sampled from an adult man with Graves' hyperthyroidism.

The chain employs TRBV6-2 or TRBV6-3 and TRBJ1-5; D might be TRBD1 (6 bases). The CDR3 contains 14 residues. Germline CDR1 is MNHEY and CDR2 is SVGEGT. Trimming removed 6 bases at V and 7 bases at J, with 16 bases between. CDR3 sequence: CASSRTGSSQPQHF. The CDR3 bases are TGTGCCAGCAGCCGTACAGGGTCATCCCAGCCCCAGCATTTT.

Turning to this clonotype: One end of the junction does not line up with germline, which may come from a read error. V usage is TRBV5-6 and J usage is TRBJ1-1, with TRBD1 matching over 10 bases. This CDR3 is built from 12 residues. Germline V gene sequence: CDR1 SGHDT, CDR2 YYEEEE. In DNA, the CDR3 is TGTGCCAGCAGCTATACAGGGGGACAGGGGACCTTT. This sequence encodes CASSYTGGQGTF.

Turning to this clonotype: Since no conserved phenylalanine or tryptophan closes the CDR3, a read error is the likely cause. The chain couples TRBV29-1 to TRBJ2-7; 10 bases line up with TRBD1. CDR1 is SQVTM, CDR2 ANQGSEA, per germline. The CDR3 has 11 residues. V lost 4 bases to trimming and J lost 9 bases; unmatched junction nucleotides: 3. The CDR3 DNA sequence: TGCAGCGTTGGGGACAGGGGAAGGCAGTACTCC. It is translated as CSVGDRGRQYS.

This chain connects TRBV7-8 to TRBJ1-1, with 7 bases identical to TRBD1. With 5 bases clipped from V and 11 bases from J, the junction kept 11 bases outside the gene matches. The CDR3 is 13 residues long. Germline V gene lookup returns CDR1 SGHVS and CDR2 FQNEAQ. The CDR3 DNA sequence: TGTGCCAGCAGCGACGGACAGGATGGGAAGGCTTTCTTT. Its protein is CASSDGQDGKAFF.

At least ten counts were recorded for this clonotype. The chain recombines TRBV29-1 with TRBJ1-1, with D maybe TRBD1 (5 bases). The CDR3 covers 10 residues. V was clipped by 6 bases and J by 5 bases, with 7 bases between them. Germline V gene data show CDR1 as SQVTM and CDR2 as ANQGSEA. CDR3 sequence reads: CSVRETEAFF. The DNA of the CDR3 is TGCAGCGTCAGGGAAACTGAAGCTTTCTTT.

The V and J genes are TRBV20-1 and TRBJ2-5; 13 nucleotides line up with TRBD2. This CDR3 region has 16 residues. V shed 5 bases, J shed 7 bases, and the junction held 13 bases outside the gene matches. CDR1 is DFQATT, CDR2 SNEGSKA, per germline (reference sequence). Here the CDR3 DNA reads TGCAGTGCTGACCCGGGAGGGACTAGCGGGATGAGGACCCAGTACTTC. It specifies CSADPGGTSGMRTQYF.

This clonotype appeared many times. The gene calls are TRBV7-7 and TRBJ2-2; 8 bases map to TRBD1. The germline gives CDR1 SSHAT, CDR2 FNYEAQ (reference sequence). The CDR3 loop spans 13 amino acids. V gave up 11 bases and J gave up 1 base; unmatched junction bases: 3. The CDR3 spells CAGGQENTGELFF. CDR3 nucleotide sequence: TGTGCCGGGGGACAGGAGAACACCGGGGAGCTGTTTTTT.

This clonotype has only a few counts. The V gene is TRBV25-1, the J gene TRBJ2-7, with 8 bases matching TRBD1. V lost 6 bases and J lost 7; bases outside the gene matches: 8. The CDR3 contains 13 residues. The germline CDR1 and CDR2 sequences are MGHDK and SYGVNS. CDR3 nucleotide sequence: TGTGCCAGCAGGGGGCAGGGGGCGGAGGAGCAGTACTTC. Amino acid sequence: CASRGQGAEEQYF.

The chain uses TRBV7-3 and TRBJ2-7; TRBD1 matches at 8 bases. The ends lost 6 bases at V and 0 bases at J; junction bases unmatched: 10. In germline, CDR1 is SGHTA, CDR2 FQGTGA. The CDR3 spans 16 residues. CDR3 DNA sequence: TGTGCCAGCAGTGCACCCAGGGGGCTTGGCTCCTACGAGCAGTACTTC. This encodes CASSAPRGLGSYEQYF. Full variable domain (remainder filled in from reference TRBV7-3 and TRBJ2-7): GAGVSQTPSNKVTEKGKYVELRCDPISGHTALYWYRQSLGQGPEFLIYFQGTGAADDSGLPNDRFFAVRPEGSVSTLKIQRTERGDSAVYLCASSAPRGLGSYEQYFGPGTRLTVT.

The rearrangement joins TRBV27 to TRBJ1-5, with a tentative D call TRBD1 (6 bases). CDR1 and CDR2 (germline): MNHEY, SMNVEV (reference sequence). Trimming pared 0 bases from V and 0 bases from J, leaving 12 bases between. This CDR3 is 17 amino acids long. The CDR3 DNA is TGTGCCAGCAGTTTATCGCCTGGAGGGGGTAGCAATCAGCCCCAGCATTTT. Translating it yields CASSLSPGGGSNQPQHF.

The chain couples TRBV19 to TRBJ2-7; D gene ambiguous. The V end lost 7 bases, the J end lost 3 bases, and 16 bases lay between the germline ends. CDR3 length: 14 amino acids. The V gene's germline CDR1 is LNHDA and CDR2 SQIVND (reference sequence). The CDR3 DNA reads as TGTGCCAGTAATATTACAGAGACCCACTACGAGCAGTACTTC. Its protein is CASNITETHYEQYF. Together with reference TRBV19 and TRBJ2-7, the CDR3 gives the full variable domain: DGGITQSPKYLFRKEGQNVTLSCEQNLNHDAMYWYRQDPGQGLRLIYYSQIVNDFQKGDIAEGYSVSREKKESFPLTVTSAQKNPTAFYLCASNITETHYEQYFGPGTRLTVT.

The gene calls are TRBV2 and TRBJ1-4; perhaps TRBD1 as D (6 bases). This CDR3 has 13 residues. Germline V lookup: CDR1 SNHLY, CDR2 FYNNEI. Trimming removed 7 bases from V and 5 bases from J, with 11 bases in between. The CDR3 region has the DNA TGTGCCAGCACGAGGGGGGAAAATGAAAAACTGTTTTTT. Residues: CASTRGENEKLFF. Complete variable domain (other parts from reference TRBV2 and TRBJ1-4): EPEVTQTPSHQVTQMGQEVILRCVPISNHLYFYWYRQILGQKVEFLVSFYNNEISEKSEIFDDQFSVERPDGSNFTLKIRSTKLEDSAMYFCASTRGENEKLFFGSGTQLSVL.

The sample holds many counts of this clonotype. The junction differs from germline at one of its ends, possibly a read error. The chain couples TRBV7-9 to TRBJ2-7; TRBD1 is a possible D gene (5 bases). This CDR3 is 11 amino acids long. Per the germline V gene, CDR1 is SEHNR and CDR2 is FQNEAQ (reference sequence). CDR3 residues: CASRQVWANPF. DNA for the CDR3: TGTGCCAGCAGACAGGTCTGGGCCAACCCATTC.

This clonotype was observed many times. The CDR3 nucleotides are TGCAGTGCTAGTCTCCAGGGGGAGACCCAGTACTTC. It translates to CSASLQGETQYF. The rearrangement uses TRBV20-1 and TRBJ2-5, with D tentatively TRBD1 (6 bases). This CDR3 contains 12 residues. Germline loops: CDR1 DFQATT, CDR2 SNEGSKA (reference sequence). Trimming took 3 bases from V and 5 from J, leaving 10 bases between them.

This clonotype was counted once. The rearrangement joins TRBV7-9 to TRBJ2-2, with 9 bases lining up with TRBD2. V lost 5 bases, J lost 8 bases, and 9 bases stayed unmatched. Germline V gene lookup returns CDR1 SEHNR and CDR2 FQNEAQ (reference sequence). The CDR3 runs to 15 residues. CDR3 residues: CASSRRILAGGELFF. CDR3 nucleotide sequence: TGTGCCAGCAGCAGAAGAATTCTAGCGGGAGGGGAGCTGTTTTTT.

This clonotype was counted many times. This chain links TRBV12-3 or TRBV12-4 with TRBJ2-5; 7 bases match TRBD2. This CDR3 spans 14 amino acids. Trimming removed 3 bases from V and 3 bases from J; junction bases left unmatched: 4. This CDR3 is CASSFRGREETQYF. CDR3 DNA sequence: TGTGCCAGCAGTTTCCGCGGGAGAGAAGAGACCCAGTACTTC.

This clonotype was recorded a few times. The rearrangement uses TRBV20-1 and TRBJ2-5, with a weak D call TRBD2 (6 bases). The CDR3 extends over 17 amino acids. The V end lost 6 bases, the J end lost 9 bases, and 32 bases lay between the germline ends. Germline loops: CDR1 DFQATT, CDR2 SNEGSKA (reference sequence). The CDR3 here is CSAPEGGNPGLPGAQYF. CDR3 nucleotides: TGCAGTGCCCCTGAGGGAGGCAACCCAGGATTACCGGGTGCCCAGTACTTC.

Ten or more counts support this clonotype. The rearrangement uses TRBV7-2 and TRBJ2-5, with 10 bases aligning to TRBD2. The CDR3 totals 15 residues. Germline assignment: CDR1 SGHTA and CDR2 FQGNSA. V shed 2 bases, J shed 5 bases, and the junction held 5 bases outside the gene matches. The CDR3 reads CASSLKAGGYETQYF. CDR3 DNA sequence: TGTGCCAGCAGCTTAAAAGCGGGAGGGTACGAGACCCAGTACTTC.

This clonotype turned up a few times. The rearrangement links TRBV14 to TRBJ2-5, with 16 bases matching TRBD2. The CDR3 consists of 20 residues. The germline gives CDR1 SGHDN, CDR2 FVKESK. J was trimmed by 5 bases and V by 0 bases; bases with no gene match: 12. The CDR3 DNA is TGTGCCAGCAGCCAAGAGCGACCCGGGACTAGCGGGAGGGCCGGCGAGACCCAGTACTTC. Protein product: CASSQERPGTSGRAGETQYF.

Note on this clonotype: One end of the junction does not line up with germline, which may come from a read error. The rearrangement links TRBV7-2 to TRBJ1-2; D is unclear. CDR1 is SGHTA, CDR2 FQGNSA, per germline. The CDR3 loop spans 17 amino acids. CDR3 nucleotide sequence: TGCGCCAGCAGCCAAGCAATCGGTACGGACGTATACTATGGCTACACCTTC. This encodes CASSQAIGTDVYYGYTF.

Many counts were recorded for this clonotype. The chain is built from TRBV5-1 and TRBJ2-6, with TRBD1 identical over 7 bases. Germline V gene data show CDR1 as SGHRS and CDR2 as YFSETQ. The J segment lost 2 bases and the V segment lost 2 bases, leaving 10 bases of the junction unmatched. The CDR3 sequence is 18 residues long. Written as DNA, the CDR3 is TGCGCCAGCAGCTTATCGGGACAGACTTTTCCTGGGGCCAACGTCCTGACTTTC. Encoded protein: CASSLSGQTFPGANVLTF. The full variable domain, completed using reference TRBV5-1 and TRBJ2-6, is KAGVTQTPRYLIKTRGQQVTLSCSPISGHRSVSWYQQTPGQGLQFLFEYFSETQRNKGNFPGRFSGRQFSNSRSEMNVSTLELGDSALYLCASSLSGQTFPGANVLTFGAGSRLTVL.

This clonotype was detected many times. V usage is TRBV11-2 and J usage is TRBJ1-5, with unresolved D. CDR3 size: 13 residues. V was cut by 2 bases and J by 4 bases, with 6 bases left in between. Germline assignment: CDR1 SGHAT and CDR2 FQNNGV. The CDR3: CASSLSPNQPQHF. The CDR3 DNA follows: TGTGCCAGCAGCTTATCTCCGAATCAGCCCCAGCATTTT.

This clonotype was counted at least ten times. The chain uses TRBV19 and TRBJ2-2; 9 nucleotides line up with TRBD2. Unmatched junction bases numbered 5, after V lost 9 bases and J lost 3 bases. CDR3 size: 14 residues. From germline, CDR1 is LNHDA and CDR2 SQIVND (reference sequence). CDR3 DNA: TGTGCCAGCCAGACTAGCGGCTACACCGGGGAGCTGTTTTTT. Protein: CASQTSGYTGELFF. Drawing the rest from reference TRBV19 and TRBJ2-2, the complete variable domain is DGGITQSPKYLFRKEGQNVTLSCEQNLNHDAMYWYRQDPGQGLRLIYYSQIVNDFQKGDIAEGYSVSREKKESFPLTVTSAQKNPTAFYLCASQTSGYTGELFFGEGSRLTVL.